This T cell receptor beta chain was recorded in a study of cytomegalovirus exposure and HLA in healthy donors (TCRdb year 2017). In terms of the full investigation: An earlier analysis of roughly 500 of the donors reported under 300 Gb of sequence data and 117 million unique TCR beta sequences obtained from approximately 180 million T cells. An early release that covered several hundred HLA-typed donors contained around 300 gigabases of sequencing data and some 87 million unique TCR sequences. Among the roughly 410 genotyped donors, around 79% belonged to the genetic ancestry cluster associated with self-reported Caucasian donors. The study was designed to test whether signatures of past pathogen exposure could be identified by cataloging public T cell receptors. The study profiled the T cell repertoires of under 700 subjects by immunosequencing and related them to cytomegalovirus serostatus. A separate validation cohort of 100 to 150 different subjects was used in addition to the roughly 620-subject first cohort. The study combined high-throughput TCR immunosequencing, statistical association of individual TCRs with disease status, and machine learning to predict cytomegalovirus infection status. To study patterns of TCR occurrence, a later analysis re-analyzed previously published TCR beta repertoires from 500 to 850 donors and added high-resolution HLA genotyping. Rather than drawing on any new phenotypic data, the later analysis identified candidate immune exposures from TCR beta sequences and the way those sequences occurred across donors. To decide whether each TCR beta V gene segment behaved as functional or pseudogenic, an earlier analysis of 587 of the donors relied on high-throughput TCR beta sequencing. Alongside the repertoire data, information on donor age, sex, ethnicity and CMV serostatus was compiled. Genome-wide SNP genotypes for about three fifths of the roughly 670 donors were used in a later genetic analysis, which treated that subset as a discovery cohort. Every discovery cohort repertoire had been produced on one sequencing platform. Class I and class II HLA loci were covered by the typing at four-digit resolution. The number of donors typed differed by locus, with roughly 620-630 for A, B, C, DRB1 and DQB1, roughly 550 for DQA1, 606 for DPA1, and some 440 for DPB1. Four to six DR-DQ haplotypes were handled as single units for association and clustering, since linkage in the cohort was strong. Among some 400 genotyped donors of the cohort, an average of roughly 230,000 unique TCR beta nucleotide sequences was sequenced per donor, of which roughly 17% were non-productive.

In total, 600 or so healthy bone marrow donors made up the cohort. At the time of sampling, every cohort member was nominally healthy, though immune exposures that went unrecorded were likely present. The donor was CMV seronegative and belonged to the group of several hundred seronegative cohort members. Each donor provided a peripheral blood sample, and peripheral blood mononuclear cells were used for TCR beta sequencing. Genomic DNA extraction from the blood cell samples was performed with the Qiagen DNeasy Blood Extraction Kit. Results and caveats for the whole study, not just this receptor: Immune exposure information for the cohort was limited to CMV serostatus. Approximately 16 rarely observed V segments, including chromosome 9 orphons, were excluded from the earlier analysis of some 590 of the donors because counts were too low. Only TCR beta chains were sequenced in this cohort, and the absence of alpha or paired-chain data limited detectable features. A further reported finding was that TCR beta sequences accurately predicted the HLA-A and HLA-B alleles for most subjects in the first cohort. Most CMV-associated TCR beta chains appeared to be HLA-restricted in a later analysis, and the HLA associations seemed to be driven largely by CMV exposure. The sequencing pipeline was judged likely to have produced a cluster of highly shared sequence variants as a technical artifact. Some IMGT-functional V segments, including TRBV6-2 and TRBV6-3, could not be told apart with the 87-base-pair reads, so those segments were excluded. According to a later analysis, TCR association rates differed among HLA loci, with DRB1 alleles showing the most associated TCRs and HLA-C alleles showing the fewest. The study listed 150 to 200 TCR beta chains as associated with cytomegalovirus. The classifier was reported to diagnose cytomegalovirus status with high specificity and sensitivity in both the original and validation cohorts. Correlated functional status among segregating V segments might be attributable to linkage disequilibrium, but an unknown experimental factor could not be ruled out. V-gene and J-gene trimming of TCR beta chains was associated with a missense DCLRE1C variant in a later genetic analysis, and the association was replicated in an independent cohort. It was suggested by the authors that the approach could potentially be generalized to other disease states and immunological phenotypes. In a later analysis, HLA-associated TCR beta chains were found to be more clonally expanded and to have lower generation probabilities than equally common non-associated chains. Sequencing depth was assumed to be roughly uniform across donors in the presence/absence analyses, though that assumption may not hold. In vitro tests confirmed that a few of the cytomegalovirus-associated TCR beta chains recognize cytomegalovirus antigens. Across donors, most TCR sequences were observed very rarely, whereas some public TCRs were present in many individuals. Strong co-occurrence of HLA alleles, especially DR and DQ, made assigning TCR associations to individual alleles difficult. Broadly in line with IMGT annotations, most TCR beta V segments showed up in productive rearrangements about 87% or about 30% of the time in an earlier analysis of several hundred of the donors. Because some donors lacked HLA typing at each locus, the association tests relied only on the typed subset. Specific HLA alleles were associated with 15,000 to 20,000 TCR beta sequences at a false discovery rate of 0.05 in a later analysis. In a later genetic analysis, fewer N-insertions in productive TCRs were reported among donors in an Asian-associated ancestry cluster than the approximately 710-donor mean. Several of the top co-occurrence clusters appeared to be linked to parvovirus B19, influenza, CMV and Epstein-Barr virus, according to a later analysis.

The cysteine opens and the phenylalanine closes a CDR3 of 18 amino acids. The only DNA kept is the CDR3, 54 bases in frame from the first base. V was cut back by 1 base and J by 2 bases, leaving a gap of 17 bases between them. CDR1 and CDR2 are drawn from the germline V gene: MDHEN, SYDVKM. On this clone: This clone's antigen is unknown. No base qualities exist here, and no much larger clone lies one base off it.

Libraries were constructed by the immunoSEQ multiplex PCR assay. A mixture of 60 forward primers for TCR Vbeta segments and 13 reverse primers for TCR Jbeta segments was used in the multiplex PCR. A multiplex PCR assay on genomic DNA amplified the CDR3 region of rearranged TCR beta genes. The amplified TCR beta libraries were sequenced on the Illumina HiSeq System as 87-base-pair reads. Regarding the original processing steps: A later analysis counted about 80 million unique TCR beta chains across the 650 to 700 repertoires, and 9 million to 14 million of these chains were shared by at least two donors. To remove PCR and sequencing errors, raw reads were error-corrected and collapsed into unique sequences using a nearest-neighbor algorithm that merged closely related sequences. To assign V, D and J gene segments, CDR3 sequences were aligned to IMGT reference sequences. For a sequence to be retained, a match of at least six nucleotides was required to both a V gene segment and a J gene segment. A rearrangement counted as productive if the CDR3 had no stop codons and remained in frame with V and J, and every other rearrangement counted as non-productive. CDR3 was defined according to IMGT convention as the region running from the second conserved V-encoded cysteine to the conserved J-encoded phenylalanine. The earlier analysis of a few hundred of the donors excluded sequences that lacked an unambiguous match to a single V gene segment. An earlier analysis of fewer than 750 of the donors called V segments functional above 56.7% productive rearrangements and segregating when the between-donor standard deviation exceeded 5%. A statistical classification framework was built for diagnosing cytomegalovirus status from the catalog of TCR beta chain sequences. In a later analysis, V and J genes were assigned by comparing TCR nucleotide sequences against IMGT/GENE-DB human TR gene sequences. A later analysis assigned CDR3 sequences and most-parsimonious VDJ recombination scenarios with the TCRdist pipeline. In a later analysis, each TCR beta chain was defined by its CDR3 amino acid sequence together with its V-gene family, and reads lacking a unique V-gene family were excluded. In a later analysis, 550 to 650 highly shared, low-generation-probability nucleotide sequences were removed to address suspected cross-contamination and a sequencing artifact. In a later analysis, a clonal expansion index was calculated for each public chain from normalized within-repertoire ranks of inferred template counts. In a later analysis, generation probabilities were computed using a VDJ recombination model fitted to out-of-frame rearrangements, and the results were checked against IGoR. In a later analysis, hypergeometric tests were used to score TCR-TCR, TCR-HLA and TCR-CMV co-occurrence, with a repertoire-size bias correction applied to TCR pairs. False discovery rates were estimated in a later analysis by permuting HLA or CMV assignments 20 times. In a later analysis, co-occurring TCRs were grouped with DBSCAN, and TCRdist sequence similarity was added when clustering was performed within HLA-allele-positive subsets. Co-occurrence clustering excluded repertoires with fewer than 30,000 or more than 120,000 public chains, plus five with anomalous nucleotide sharing. The clones in this table, taken by TCRdb from immuneACCESS, are in-frame only. Not every clone is retained; where verified, under half of the shortfall comes from an unresolved V gene, and the cause of the rest is unknown. D and trimming come from the DNA, and the V and J calls and clone size come from that table. The sample profile shows some 130,000 clones; 65% to 80% of them were found once. The leading ten clones occupy around 3.2% of the sample.

Here the chain combines TRBV28 and TRBJ2-2; the D gene is unclear. The clonotype comes from a man aged 35-49 years in good health and CMV-seronegative. The material sequenced was PBMCs. The CDR3 is CASSLYDVKRFNTGELFF. The DNA reads TGTGCCAGCAGTTTATACGACGTTAAGAGGTTTAACACCGGGGAGCTGTTTTTT.